Listed below are T cell receptor beta chains from one sample, sequenced in a study of shared T cell receptors in the human thymus. The method was immunoSEQ multiplex PCR; TCRdb's version includes in-frame clones alone and lacks a portion of them. The table includes 450,000 to 650,000 clones, roughly 74% detected once. This sample was shared with a second study, whose subject was human thymus T cells.

The material sequenced was thymocytes. The receptors were sampled from a boy in the first two years of life with a congenital heart defect. Both conserved end residues are part of each CDR3.

>17|TRBV4-1|TRBJ2-1
CASSQDRAKREQDEQFF
>10|TRBV6-6|TRBJ2-3
CASGKEAQYF
>13|TRBV27|TRBJ1-1
CASSLSGRGYSFF
>17|TRBV21-1|TRBJ1-2
CASSKLINGQGKHGYTF
>20|TRBV28|TRBJ2-7
CASSNSSGTSLSTRSYEQYF
>14|TRBV30|TRBJ1-5
CAWSWRQRWQPQHF
>14|TRBV28|TRBJ2-7
CASSLYARRYEQYF
>16|TRBV23-1|TRBJ2-7
CASSRLGTGGSYEQYF
>16|TRBV18|TRBJ2-5
CASSLTTGGTEETQYF
>15|TRBV5-4|TRBJ2-3
CASRSGTSDSVTQYF
>13|TRBV12-5|TRBJ2-3
CASALTGEDTQYF
>18|TRBV5-1|NA
CASSLGASGRKFSYEQYF
>15|TRBV6-5|TRBJ2-3
CASSPRDSRTDTQYF
>17|TRBV5-4|TRBJ2-3
CASSLALRKSRTDTQYF
>16|TRBV27|TRBJ2-1
CASNIQRDRGPNEQFF
>17|TRBV25-1|TRBJ2-7
CASSESRGSGRSGEQYF
>15|TRBV5-1|TRBJ2-7
CASSFSWDSSYEQYF
>16|TRBV4-1|TRBJ1-5
CASSQVAQGSNQPQHF
>14|TRBV5-6|TRBJ2-3
CASSLWGLGDTQYF
>15|TRBV27|TRBJ2-7
CASRRASGQAYEQYF
>13|TRBV5-1|TRBJ2-3
CASSLRTSDAQYF
>14|TRBV6-4|TRBJ2-7
CASRRTGRPYEQYF
>18|TRBV27|TRBJ2-5
CASSFRGILYEGQETQYF
>14|TRBV18|TRBJ2-7
CASSPVRHSYEQYF
>14|TRBV6-5|TRBJ2-7
CASSCGESSYEQYF
>16|TRBV6-5|TRBJ2-3
CASSYSPAAWTDTQYF
>14|TRBV4-3|TRBJ2-5
CASSQEKGGQTQYF
>12|TRBV11-2|TRBJ2-1
CASSPGTGGEFF
>15|TRBV11-2|TRBJ2-5
CASSSRLAGRETQYF
>15|TRBV10-3|TRBJ2-7
CAISGLDRDSNEQYF
>16|TRBV5-1|TRBJ1-4
CASSHGTGGFNEKLFF
>14|TRBV4-2|TRBJ2-1
CASSPGTSDNEQFF
>14|TRBV9|TRBJ1-2
CASSVAGSNYGYTF
>15|TRBV10-3|TRBJ1-1
CAISGSQGLNTEAFF
>17|TRBV27|TRBJ2-1
CASSLCPRTGGWNEQFF
>17|TRBV25-1|TRBJ2-7
CASSEYDPQRELYEQYF
>16|TRBV12-5|TRBJ1-3
CASGHLGGRVGNTIYF
>18|TRBV5-1|TRBJ1-1
CASSSALGSDRLNTEAFF
>22|TRBV14|TRBJ2-3
CASSQDHPPRWRERSSTDTQYF
>16|TRBV7-9|TRBJ2-1
CASSPGTSGIGNEQFF
>18|TRBV11-2|TRBJ2-1
CASSLGGTRAGPYNEQFF
>13|TRBV4-3|TRBJ2-5
CASSPTTRETQYF
>15|TRBV7-2|TRBJ2-7
CASSPRGQGLHEQYF